This TCR beta chain was identified during a study of T-cell memory formation after mild COVID-19. About the study: Largely donor-specific TCR clusters were found. The study, taken as a whole, reports: Pre-infection memory held some responding clones, suggesting pre-existing cross-reactive T cells responded. Mostly located in CM and EM were contracting CD4+ clones, with contracting CD8+ clones located in EMRA.

This clonotype was detected only a few times. The antigen remains undetermined. Libraries for TCRalpha and TCRbeta carried sample barcodes and unique molecular identifiers via 5'RACE. TCRdb passed the 5' RACE reads through MiXCR, listing each CDR3 protein once. The sample yields roughly 620,000 distinct CDR3 sequences, about a sixth seen once. Looked up from germline, CDR1 is MGHRA and CDR2 is YSYEKL. This CDR3 region has 15 residues. J was trimmed by 1 base and V by 5 bases; bases with no gene match: 6. The TCR sequence derives from an adult woman who had mild COVID-19 (a few samples of this study predate the infection). Cell type and time point are not known. The chain carries TRBV4-1 and TRBJ2-5; TRBD1 matches at 8 bases. Source material: PBMCs or a T cell subset sorted from them (not recorded which). The CDR3 DNA sequence: TGCGCCAGCAGCTTGACAGGGGCAGTCCAAGAGACCCAGTACTTC. Translated, it gives CASSLTGAVQETQYF.